Reported below is one T cell receptor beta chain. Its target is not known. This specimen comes from a study of shared clonotypes between healthy human individuals. Overall study findings and caveats: The naive CD4 repertoires of a handful of donors were compared, and around 4.7% of clonotypes were shared. It was only blood that was sampled, and tissue repertoires likely differ.

The V and J ends lost 1 base and 2 bases respectively, with 12 bases between them. The CDR3 is 15 amino acids. Germline V lookup: CDR1 SGHAT, CDR2 FQNNGV. Splitting of CD4+ cells produced CD45RA+ naive and CD45RA-negative memory subsets. The method was immunoSEQ multiplex PCR; TCRdb's version includes in-frame clones alone and lacks a portion of them. The data hold 850,000 to 1,200,000 clones, with more than 65% observed a single time. This clonotype originated in a man younger than 35 in good health. Sequencing was done on a sample of memory CD4+ T cells sorted from blood. Described subset: CD45RA-negative fraction. The chain carries TRBV11-2 and TRBJ2-7; D perhaps matches TRBD1 (5 bases). This CDR3 reads CASSLGGRETYEQYF. The CDR3 DNA reads as TGTGCCAGCAGCTTAGGGGGCCGAGAAACCTACGAGCAGTACTTC.